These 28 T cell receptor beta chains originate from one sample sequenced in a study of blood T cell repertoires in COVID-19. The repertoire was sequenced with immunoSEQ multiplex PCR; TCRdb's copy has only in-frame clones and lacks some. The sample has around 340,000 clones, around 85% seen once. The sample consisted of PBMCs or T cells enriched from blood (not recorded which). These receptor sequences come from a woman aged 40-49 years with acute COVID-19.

Here the CDR3 reads CASTRGNFDYGYTF. For the CDR3, the DNA is TGTGCCAGTACTAGGGGAAATTTCGACTATGGCTACACCTTC. The chain couples TRBV19 to TRBJ1-2, with D tentatively TRBD1 (5 bases). CDR1 LNHDA and CDR2 SQIVND come from the germline V gene (reference sequence). Deletions cut 7 bases from V and 3 bases from J, with 15 bases between. The CDR3 extends over 14 amino acids.

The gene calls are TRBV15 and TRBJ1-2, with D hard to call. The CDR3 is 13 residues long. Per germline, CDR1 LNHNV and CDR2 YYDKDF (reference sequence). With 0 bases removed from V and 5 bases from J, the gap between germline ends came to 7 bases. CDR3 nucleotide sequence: TGTGCCACCAGCAGAGATGGCACATATGGCTACACCTTC. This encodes CATSRDGTYGYTF.

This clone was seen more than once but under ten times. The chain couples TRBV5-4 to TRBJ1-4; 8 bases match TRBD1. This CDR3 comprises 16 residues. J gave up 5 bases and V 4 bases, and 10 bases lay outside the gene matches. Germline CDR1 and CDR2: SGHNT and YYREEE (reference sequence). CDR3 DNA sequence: TGTGCCAGCAGCCTAACAGGGGGGGGACTCAATGAAAAACTGTTTTTT. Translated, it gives CASSLTGGGLNEKLFF.

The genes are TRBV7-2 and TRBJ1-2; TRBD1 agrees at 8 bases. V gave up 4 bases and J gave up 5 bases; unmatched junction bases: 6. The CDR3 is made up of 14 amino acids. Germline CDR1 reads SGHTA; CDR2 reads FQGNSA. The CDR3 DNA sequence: TGTGCCAGCAGCTCCCGACAGGGGAGATATGGCTACACCTTC. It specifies CASSSRQGRYGYTF. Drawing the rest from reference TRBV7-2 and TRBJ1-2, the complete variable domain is GAGVSQSPSNKVTEKGKDVELRCDPISGHTALYWYRQSLGQGLEFLIYFQGNSAPDKSGLPSDRFSAERTGGSVSTLTIQRTQQEDSAVYLCASSSRQGRYGYTFGSGTRLTVV.

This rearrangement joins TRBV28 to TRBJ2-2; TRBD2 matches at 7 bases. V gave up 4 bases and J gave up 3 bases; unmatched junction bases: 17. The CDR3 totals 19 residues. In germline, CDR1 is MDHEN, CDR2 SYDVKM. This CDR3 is CASSSSVVSGMSHTGELFF. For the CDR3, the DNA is TGTGCCAGCAGTTCATCCGTAGTGAGCGGGATGTCTCACACCGGGGAGCTGTTTTTT. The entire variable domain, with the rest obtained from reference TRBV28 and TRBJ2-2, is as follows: DVKVTQSSRYLVKRTGEKVFLECVQDMDHENMFWYRQDPGLGLRLIYFSYDVKMKEKGDIPEGYSVSREKKERFSLILESASTNQTSMYLCASSSSVVSGMSHTGELFFGEGSRLTVL.

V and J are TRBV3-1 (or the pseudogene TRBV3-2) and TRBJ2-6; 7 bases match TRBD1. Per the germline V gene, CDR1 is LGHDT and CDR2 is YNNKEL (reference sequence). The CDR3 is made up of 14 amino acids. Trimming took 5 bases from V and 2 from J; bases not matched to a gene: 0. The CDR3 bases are TGTGCCAGCAGCACAGGGGCTGGGGCCAACGTCCTGACTTTC. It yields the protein CASSTGAGANVLTF.

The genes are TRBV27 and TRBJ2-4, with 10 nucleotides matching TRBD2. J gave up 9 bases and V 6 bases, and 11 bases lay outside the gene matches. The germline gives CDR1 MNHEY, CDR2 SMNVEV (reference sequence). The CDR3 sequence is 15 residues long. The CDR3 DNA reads TGTGCCAGCAGACTAGCGGGGCCCCGCGGGGGCATTCAGTACTTC. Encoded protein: CASRLAGPRGGIQYF.

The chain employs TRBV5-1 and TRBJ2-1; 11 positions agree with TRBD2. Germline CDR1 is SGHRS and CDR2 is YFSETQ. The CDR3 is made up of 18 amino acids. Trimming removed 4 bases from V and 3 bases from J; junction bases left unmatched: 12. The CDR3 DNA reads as TGCGCCAGCAGCCTAGGACTAGCGGGTTCGCTGGTCTACAATGAGCAGTTCTTC. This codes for CASSLGLAGSLVYNEQFF.

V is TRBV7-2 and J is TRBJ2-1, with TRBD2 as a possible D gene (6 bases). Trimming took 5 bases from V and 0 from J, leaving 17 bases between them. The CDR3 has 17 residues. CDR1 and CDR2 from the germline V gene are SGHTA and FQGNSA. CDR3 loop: CASSRNVRGSSYNEQFF. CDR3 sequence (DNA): TGTGCCAGCAGCCGCAACGTTCGGGGGAGCTCCTACAATGAGCAGTTCTTC. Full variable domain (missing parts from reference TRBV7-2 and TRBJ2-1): GAGVSQSPSNKVTEKGKDVELRCDPISGHTALYWYRQSLGQGLEFLIYFQGNSAPDKSGLPSDRFSAERTGGSVSTLTIQRTQQEDSAVYLCASSRNVRGSSYNEQFFGPGTRLTVL.

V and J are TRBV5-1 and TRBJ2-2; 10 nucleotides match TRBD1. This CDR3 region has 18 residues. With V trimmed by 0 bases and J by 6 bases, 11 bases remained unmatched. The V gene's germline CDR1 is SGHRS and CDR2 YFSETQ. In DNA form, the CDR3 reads TGCGCCAGCAGCTTGGTCTTGTCCCGGGACAGGGGACCCGGGGAGCTGTTTTTT. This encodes CASSLVLSRDRGPGELFF. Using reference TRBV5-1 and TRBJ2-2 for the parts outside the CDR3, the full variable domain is KAGVTQTPRYLIKTRGQQVTLSCSPISGHRSVSWYQQTPGQGLQFLFEYFSETQRNKGNFPGRFSGRQFSNSRSEMNVSTLELGDSALYLCASSLVLSRDRGPGELFFGEGSRLTVL.

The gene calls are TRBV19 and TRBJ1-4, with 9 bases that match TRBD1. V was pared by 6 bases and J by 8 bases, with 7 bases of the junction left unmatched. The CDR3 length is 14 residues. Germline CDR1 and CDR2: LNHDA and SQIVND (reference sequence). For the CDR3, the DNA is TGTGCCAGTAGCCAGGACAGGGGACGAGAAAAACTGTTTTTT. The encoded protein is CASSQDRGREKLFF. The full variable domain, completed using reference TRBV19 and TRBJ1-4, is DGGITQSPKYLFRKEGQNVTLSCEQNLNHDAMYWYRQDPGQGLRLIYYSQIVNDFQKGDIAEGYSVSREKKESFPLTVTSAQKNPTAFYLCASSQDRGREKLFFGSGTQLSVL.

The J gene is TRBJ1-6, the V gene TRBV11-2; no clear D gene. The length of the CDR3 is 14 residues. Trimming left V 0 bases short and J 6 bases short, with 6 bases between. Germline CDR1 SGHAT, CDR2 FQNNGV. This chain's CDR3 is CASSLERTNSPLHF. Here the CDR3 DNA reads TGTGCCAGCAGCTTAGAGAGAACTAATTCACCCCTCCACTTT.

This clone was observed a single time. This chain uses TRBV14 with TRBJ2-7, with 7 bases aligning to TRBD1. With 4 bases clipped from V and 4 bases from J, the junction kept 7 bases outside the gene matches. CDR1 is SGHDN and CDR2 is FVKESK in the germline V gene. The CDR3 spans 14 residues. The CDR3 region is CASSLRDRWYEQYF. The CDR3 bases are TGTGCCAGCAGCCTCCGGGACAGATGGTACGAGCAGTACTTC.

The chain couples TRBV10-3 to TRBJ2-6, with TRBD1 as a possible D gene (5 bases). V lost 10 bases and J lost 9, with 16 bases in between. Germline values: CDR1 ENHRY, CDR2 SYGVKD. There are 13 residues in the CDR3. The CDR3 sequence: CASGSGHFNVLTF. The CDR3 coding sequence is TGTGCCAGCGGCTCAGGGCACTTCAACGTCCTGACTTTC.

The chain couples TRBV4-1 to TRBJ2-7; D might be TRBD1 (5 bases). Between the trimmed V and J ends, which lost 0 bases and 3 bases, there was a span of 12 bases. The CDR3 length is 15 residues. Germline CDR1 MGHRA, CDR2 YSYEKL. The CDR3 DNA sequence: TGCGCCAGCAGCCAAGATAGAACAGGCCTCTACGAGCAGTACTTC. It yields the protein CASSQDRTGLYEQYF.

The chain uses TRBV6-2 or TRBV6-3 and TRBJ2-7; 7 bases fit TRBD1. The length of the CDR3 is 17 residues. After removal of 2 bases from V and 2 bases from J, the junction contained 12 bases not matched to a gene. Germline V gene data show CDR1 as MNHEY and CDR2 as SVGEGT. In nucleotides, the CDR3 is TGTGCCAGCAGTTACCGGAGACAGGGCCTTAGCACCTACGAGCAGTACTTC. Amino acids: CASSYRRQGLSTYEQYF.

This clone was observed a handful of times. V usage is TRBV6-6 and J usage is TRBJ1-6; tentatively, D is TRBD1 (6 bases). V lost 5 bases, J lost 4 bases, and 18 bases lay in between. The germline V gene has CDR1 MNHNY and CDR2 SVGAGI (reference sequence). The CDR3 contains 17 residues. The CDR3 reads CASSQTGTTTYNSPLHF. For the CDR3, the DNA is TGTGCCAGCAGTCAAACCGGGACAACAACTTATAATTCACCCCTCCACTTT.

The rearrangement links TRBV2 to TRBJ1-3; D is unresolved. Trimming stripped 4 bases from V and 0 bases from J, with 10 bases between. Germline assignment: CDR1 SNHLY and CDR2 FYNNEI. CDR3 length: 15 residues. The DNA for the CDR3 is TGTGCCAGCAGTGCTGAGGATTACTCTGGAAACACCATATATTTT. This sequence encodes CASSAEDYSGNTIYF.

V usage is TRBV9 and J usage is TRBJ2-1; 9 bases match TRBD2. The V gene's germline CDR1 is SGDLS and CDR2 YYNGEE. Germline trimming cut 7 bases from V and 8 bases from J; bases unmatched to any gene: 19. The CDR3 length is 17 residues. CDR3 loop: CASSSWGASGVVDEQFF. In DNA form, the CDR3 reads TGTGCCAGCTCCTCCTGGGGGGCTAGCGGGGTGGTAGATGAGCAGTTCTTC.

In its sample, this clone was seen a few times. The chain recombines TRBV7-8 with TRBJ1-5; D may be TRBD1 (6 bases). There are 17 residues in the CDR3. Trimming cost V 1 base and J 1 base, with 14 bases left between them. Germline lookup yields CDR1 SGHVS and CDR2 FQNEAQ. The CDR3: CASSLDGGAGSNQPQHF. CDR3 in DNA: TGTGCCAGCAGCTTAGACGGGGGGGCTGGAAGCAATCAGCCCCAGCATTTT.

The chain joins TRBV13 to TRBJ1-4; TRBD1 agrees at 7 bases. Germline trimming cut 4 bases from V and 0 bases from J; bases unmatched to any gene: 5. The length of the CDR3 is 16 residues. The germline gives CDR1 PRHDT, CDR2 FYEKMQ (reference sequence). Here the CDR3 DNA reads TGTGCCAGCAGCTCGCGACAGGGCACAACTAATGAAAAACTGTTTTTT. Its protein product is CASSSRQGTTNEKLFF.

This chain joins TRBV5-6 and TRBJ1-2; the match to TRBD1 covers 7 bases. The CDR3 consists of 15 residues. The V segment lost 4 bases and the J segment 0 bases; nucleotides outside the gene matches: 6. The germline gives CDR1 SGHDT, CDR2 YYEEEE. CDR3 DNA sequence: TGTGCCAGCAGCACGGGGACAGCAGCTAACTATGGCTACACCTTC. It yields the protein CASSTGTAANYGYTF.

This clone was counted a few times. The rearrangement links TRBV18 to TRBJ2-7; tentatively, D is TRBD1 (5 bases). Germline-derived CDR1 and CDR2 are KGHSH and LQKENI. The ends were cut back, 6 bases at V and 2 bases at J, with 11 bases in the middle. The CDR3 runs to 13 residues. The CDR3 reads CASSQGTPYEQYF. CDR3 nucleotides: TGTGCCAGCTCCCAGGGAACTCCCTACGAGCAGTACTTC.

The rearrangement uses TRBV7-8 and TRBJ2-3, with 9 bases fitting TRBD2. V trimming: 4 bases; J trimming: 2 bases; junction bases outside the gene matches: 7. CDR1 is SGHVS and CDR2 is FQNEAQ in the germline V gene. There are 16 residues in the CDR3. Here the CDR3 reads CASSSISGGPTDTQYF. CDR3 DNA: TGTGCCAGCAGCTCCATAAGCGGGGGGCCCACAGATACGCAGTATTTT.

The CDR3 here is CASSLRTGEGYEQYF. The CDR3 DNA follows: TGTGCCAGCAGCTTAAGGACAGGGGAAGGCTACGAGCAGTACTTC. The gene calls are TRBV7-9 and TRBJ2-7; the match to TRBD1 covers 9 bases. This CDR3 comprises 15 residues. V lost 2 bases and J lost 3; bases outside the gene matches: 5. Germline V gene sequence: CDR1 SEHNR, CDR2 FQNEAQ (reference sequence).

The CDR3 region is CASSSDQGPRWDEQFF. The CDR3, as DNA: TGTGCCAGCAGCTCGGACCAGGGCCCCAGATGGGATGAGCAGTTCTTC. This chain connects TRBV7-8 to TRBJ2-1; tentative D call: TRBD1 (5 bases). Germline CDR1 SGHVS, CDR2 FQNEAQ. V was cut by 4 bases and J by 8 bases, with 21 bases left in between. The CDR3 covers 16 residues. The full variable domain, in which reference TRBV7-8 and TRBJ2-1 provide the parts outside the CDR3, is GAGVSQSPRYKVAKRGQDVALRCDPISGHVSLFWYQQALGQGPEFLTYFQNEAQLDKSGLPSDRFFAERPEGSVSTLKIQRTQQEDSAVYLCASSSDQGPRWDEQFFGPGTRLTVL.

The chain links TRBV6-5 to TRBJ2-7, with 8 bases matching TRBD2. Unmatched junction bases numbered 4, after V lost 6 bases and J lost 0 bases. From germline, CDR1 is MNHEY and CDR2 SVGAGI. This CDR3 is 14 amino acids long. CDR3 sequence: CASRPSGSSYEQYF. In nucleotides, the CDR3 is TGTGCCAGCAGACCGAGCGGGAGCTCCTACGAGCAGTACTTC.

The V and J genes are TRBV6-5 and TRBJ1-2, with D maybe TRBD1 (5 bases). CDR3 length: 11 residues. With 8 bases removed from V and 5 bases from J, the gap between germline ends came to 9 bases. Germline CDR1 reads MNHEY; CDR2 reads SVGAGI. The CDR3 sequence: CASGQGYGYTF. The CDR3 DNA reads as TGTGCCAGCGGCCAGGGATATGGCTACACCTTC.